This T cell receptor beta chain was obtained from a study of blood T cells in healthy people across ages. For the second PCR, which ran for 7 to 11 cycles, a sample-barcoded 5' primer and a J-beta primer mix were used. Tags on each cDNA molecule came from a template-switch adaptor with 12 random nucleotides. TCRdb re-called the 5' RACE reads with MiXCR, one entry per CDR3 protein. The table shows 1.5 million to 2 million distinct CDR3 sequences, with 28% occurring only once. Study-wide points: The long-lived group displayed more naive CD4+ cells, plus higher diversity, than the aged donors did.

The CDR3 runs 14 residues. Germline V CDR1 and CDR2: MNHNY, SVGAGI (reference sequence). Trimming removed 5 bases at V and 2 bases at J, with 13 bases between. This clonotype came up many times. Its antigen is as yet unknown. The TCR sequence derives from a woman aged 25 to 39 in good health. Sequenced input: blood. The rearrangement uses TRBV6-6 and TRBJ2-7, with D tentatively TRBD2 (7 bases). CDR3 DNA sequence: TGTGCCAGCAGTGGGAGGGGGAGGACCTACGAGCAGTACTTC. It translates to CASSGRGRTYEQYF.